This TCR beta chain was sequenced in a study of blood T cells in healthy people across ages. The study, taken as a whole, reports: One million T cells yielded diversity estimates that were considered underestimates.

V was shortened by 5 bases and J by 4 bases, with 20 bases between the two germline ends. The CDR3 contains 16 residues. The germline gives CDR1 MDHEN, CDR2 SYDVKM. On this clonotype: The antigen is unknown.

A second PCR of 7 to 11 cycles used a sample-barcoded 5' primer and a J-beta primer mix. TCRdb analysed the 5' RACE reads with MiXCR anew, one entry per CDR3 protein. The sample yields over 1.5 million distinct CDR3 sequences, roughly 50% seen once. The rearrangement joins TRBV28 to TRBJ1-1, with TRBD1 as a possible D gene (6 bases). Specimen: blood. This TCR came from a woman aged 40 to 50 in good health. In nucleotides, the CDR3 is TGTGCCAGCAGTCCCCCCCAGGGGCGTAGTACCACTGAAGCTTTCTTT. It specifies CASSPPQGRSTTEAFF.